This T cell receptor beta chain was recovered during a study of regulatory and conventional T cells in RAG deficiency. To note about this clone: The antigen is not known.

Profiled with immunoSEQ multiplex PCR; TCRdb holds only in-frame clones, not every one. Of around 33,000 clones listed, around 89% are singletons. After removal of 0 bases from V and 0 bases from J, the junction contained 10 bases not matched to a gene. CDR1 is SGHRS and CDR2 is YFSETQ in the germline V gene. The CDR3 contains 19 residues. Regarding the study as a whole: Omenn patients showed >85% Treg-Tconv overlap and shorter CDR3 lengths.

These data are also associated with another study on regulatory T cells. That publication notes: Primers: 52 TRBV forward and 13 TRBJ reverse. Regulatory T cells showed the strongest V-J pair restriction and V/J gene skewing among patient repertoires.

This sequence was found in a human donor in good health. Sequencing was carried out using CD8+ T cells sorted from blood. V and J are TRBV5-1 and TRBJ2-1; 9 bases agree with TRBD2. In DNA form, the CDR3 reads TGCGCCAGCAGCTTGGTGTCCAGCGGGGGGTCAGGCTCCTACAATGAGCAGTTCTTC. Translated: CASSLVSSGGSGSYNEQFF.